These 9 T cell receptor beta chains came from one sample sequenced in a study of PD-L1 blockade in urothelial cancer. Sequenced by immunoSEQ multiplex PCR; TCRdb stores in-frame clones only, minus some. There are 35,000 to 50,000 clones in the sample; roughly 91% occur only once, and around 14% lies in the top ten. Sequencing used PBMCs, obtained around atezolizumab (anti-PD-L1) treatment. The origin of the receptors is a woman aged 60 to 75 with urothelial cancer.

This chain uses TRBV4-3 with TRBJ2-1; weak D call: TRBD2 (5 bases). Germline V lookup: CDR1 LGHNA, CDR2 YSLEER. The CDR3 contains 14 residues. V dropped 4 bases and J dropped 7 bases, with 14 bases sitting between them. This chain's CDR3 is CASSRSLGENEQFF. CDR3 sequence (DNA): TGCGCCAGCAGCCGCTCTCTCGGGGAGAATGAGCAGTTCTTC.

The chain is built from TRBV19 and TRBJ2-1, with 10 nucleotides matching TRBD1. V dropped 4 bases and J dropped 6; count of bases not matched to a gene: 3. Germline assignment: CDR1 LNHDA and CDR2 SQIVND (reference sequence). CDR3 length: 14 residues. CDR3 nucleotide sequence: TGTGCCAGTAGTACGGGACAGGGGTCCAATGAGCAGTTCTTC. This encodes CASSTGQGSNEQFF.

In this sample, this clone turned up once. The chain combines TRBV18 with TRBJ2-1; 9 nucleotides line up with TRBD2. V shed 3 bases, J shed 6 bases, and the junction held 12 bases outside the gene matches. Germline V CDR1 and CDR2: KGHSH, LQKENI. The CDR3 contains 17 residues. The CDR3 DNA is TGTGCCAGCTCACCGGGGGTTAGCGGGGGATCGCCCAATGAGCAGTTCTTC. It encodes CASSPGVSGGSPNEQFF.

CDR3: CASSTLAGGLSTGELFF. For the CDR3, the DNA is TGTGCCAGCTCAACCCTAGCGGGAGGGCTATCAACCGGGGAGCTGTTTTTT. The chain is built from TRBV18 and TRBJ2-2; TRBD2 aligns across 12 bases. From germline, CDR1 is KGHSH and CDR2 LQKENI. V gave up 5 bases and J gave up 5 bases; unmatched junction bases: 9. There are 17 residues in the CDR3.

The V call is TRBV14, the J call TRBJ2-2; 8 bases agree with TRBD1. V lost 3 bases, J lost 6 bases, and 9 bases stayed unmatched. The CDR3 is 16 residues long. Germline lookup yields CDR1 SGHDN and CDR2 FVKESK. The CDR3 spells CASSQRTGKLAGELFF. The CDR3 nucleotides are TGTGCCAGCAGCCAGAGGACAGGGAAGTTAGCCGGGGAGCTGTTTTTT.

The chain links TRBV18 to TRBJ1-1; D not certain. Germline assignment: CDR1 KGHSH and CDR2 LQKENI. The CDR3 extends over 13 amino acids. V was clipped by 1 base and J by 7 bases, with 10 bases between them. This chain's CDR3 is CASSPLGDGEAFF. Here the CDR3 DNA reads TGTGCCAGCTCACCACTCGGGGATGGTGAAGCTTTCTTT.

V is TRBV2 and J is TRBJ2-1, with TRBD2 as a possible D gene (5 bases). The V end was cut by 3 bases, the J end by 8 bases, with 17 bases between. This CDR3 spans 15 amino acids. Germline assignment: CDR1 SNHLY and CDR2 FYNNEI. This CDR3 reads CASSDRLASLDEQFF. DNA for the CDR3: TGTGCCAGCAGTGACAGGCTAGCCTCTCTCGATGAGCAGTTCTTC.

J is TRBJ1-3 and V is TRBV29-1; D not resolved. V lost 1 base to trimming and J lost 0 bases, with 10 bases between them. This CDR3 comprises 15 residues. Germline lookup yields CDR1 SQVTM and CDR2 ANQGSEA. CDR3: CSVEGLTGSGNTIYF. The CDR3 bases are TGCAGCGTTGAAGGCCTGACGGGCTCTGGAAACACCATATATTTT.

The rearrangement uses TRBV5-3 and TRBJ2-3; D unresolved. TRBV5-3 is annotated as an ORF whose role is uncertain. Trimming pared 2 bases from V and 6 bases from J, leaving 4 bases between. The CDR3 has 11 amino acids. The DNA of the CDR3 is TGTGCCAGAAGCTTAGCGGATACGCAGTATTTT. Residues: CARSLADTQYF.